Below are 29 T cell receptor beta chains sequenced from a single sample in a study of blood T cell repertoires in COVID-19. The method was immunoSEQ multiplex PCR; TCRdb's version includes in-frame clones alone and lacks a portion of them. The profile shows fewer than 80,000 clones, about 83% of them singletons. The sample comprised peripheral blood. Receptors originate from a man in his thirties or forties with acute or convalescent COVID-19.

This sequence joins TRBV9 and TRBJ2-1, with unresolved D. The CDR3 loop spans 13 amino acids. Germline CDR1 and CDR2: SGDLS and YYNGEE. Trimming left V 0 bases short and J 8 bases short, with 9 bases between. In nucleotides, the CDR3 is TGTGCCAGCAGCGTAGGCGGCTGGGATGAGCAGTTCTTC. This gives the protein CASSVGGWDEQFF.

In DNA form, the CDR3 reads TGTGCCACCTCGGTAGCGGGAGTCGAGCAGTTCTTC. This translates into CATSVAGVEQFF. This chain connects TRBV24-1 to TRBJ2-1; 9 positions agree with TRBD2. The CDR3 length is 12 residues. Germline-derived CDR1 and CDR2 are KGHDR and SFDVKD. The J segment lost 10 bases and the V segment lost 9 bases, leaving 6 bases of the junction unmatched.

This chain connects TRBV2 to TRBJ1-5, with D possibly being TRBD1 (6 bases). Germline CDR1 reads SNHLY; CDR2 reads FYNNEI. This CDR3 has 15 amino acids. With 6 bases removed from V and 0 bases from J, the gap between germline ends came to 12 bases. The CDR3 region is CASSHQGISNQPQHF. CDR3 bases: TGTGCCAGCAGCCATCAGGGGATTAGCAATCAGCCCCAGCATTTT.

As for this clone: The identical CDR3 is also encoded by other nucleotide sequences in the sample. The V gene is TRBV9, the J gene TRBJ1-5; 8 bases are a match to TRBD1. The CDR3 is made up of 14 amino acids. V was clipped by 3 bases and J by 5 bases; unmatched bases: 4. Germline CDR1 SGDLS, CDR2 YYNGEE. CDR3 bases: TGTGCCAGCAGCGCTACAGGGGGGGATCAGCCCCAGCATTTT. Translated, it gives CASSATGGDQPQHF.

This chain connects TRBV5-5 to TRBJ1-1; no reliable D call. The CDR3 is 13 amino acids. CDR1 is SGHKS, CDR2 YYEKEE, per germline (reference sequence). Trimming pared 5 bases from V and 3 bases from J, leaving 11 bases between. The CDR3 DNA reads TGTGCCAGCAGTCTCGAGAGGGACACTGAAGCTTTCTTT. Translated: CASSLERDTEAFF. The full variable domain, completed using reference TRBV5-5 and TRBJ1-1, is DAGVTQSPTHLIKTRGQQVTLRCSPISGHKSVSWYQQVLGQGPQFIFQYYEKEERGRGNFPDRFSARQFPNYSSELNVNALLLGDSALYLCASSLERDTEAFFGQGTRLTVV.

This chain links TRBV28 with TRBJ1-5, with 7 bases aligning to TRBD1. The germline gives CDR1 MDHEN, CDR2 SYDVKM. This CDR3 region has 17 residues. V shed 6 bases, J shed 0 bases, and the junction held 11 bases outside the gene matches. The CDR3 region has the DNA TGTGCCAGCAGCCTACAGGGGAAGGGGTATAGCAATCAGCCCCAGCATTTT. Residues: CASSLQGKGYSNQPQHF.

The CDR3 loop is CASSFNPTGTEAFF. CDR3 bases: TGTGCCAGCAGCTTCAACCCCACAGGGACTGAAGCTTTCTTT. V usage is TRBV7-3 and J usage is TRBJ1-1; TRBD1 might be the D (6 bases). Germline-derived CDR1 and CDR2 are SGHTA and FQGTGA. This CDR3 is built from 14 residues. V lost 3 bases to trimming and J lost 5 bases, with 13 bases between them.

Comment on this clone: This same CDR3 is encoded by further DNA sequences in the sample. The rearrangement links TRBV3-1 (or the pseudogene TRBV3-2) to TRBJ2-3, with D perhaps TRBD2 (6 bases). V gave up 1 base and J gave up 9 bases, with 8 bases separating them. The CDR3 spans 12 residues. Germline V gene lookup returns CDR1 LGHDT and CDR2 YNNKEL (reference sequence). CDR3 sequence: CASSQVGGTQYF. The CDR3 DNA reads as TGTGCCAGCAGCCAAGTGGGAGGAACGCAGTATTTT.

This sequence joins TRBV5-5 and TRBJ2-1, with 10 bases matching TRBD1. Germline CDR1 and CDR2: SGHKS and YYEKEE (reference sequence). The CDR3 totals 15 residues. V gave up 5 bases and J gave up 7 bases; unmatched junction bases: 9. CDR3 coding DNA: TGTGCCAGCAGATACGGGACAGGGGTGGGTAATGAGCAGTTCTTC. It codes for CASRYGTGVGNEQFF.

The chain employs TRBV4-1 and TRBJ1-6; 8 bases agree with TRBD1. Trimming took 1 base from V and 8 from J; bases not matched to a gene: 4. This CDR3 has 15 amino acids. Germline V gene lookup returns CDR1 MGHRA and CDR2 YSYEKL. CDR3 protein: CASSQGQGTYSPLHF. The CDR3 nucleotides are TGCGCCAGCAGCCAAGGACAGGGGACTTATTCACCCCTCCACTTT.

As for this clone: A much more abundant neighbour one base away suggests this may be a read error. Distinct nucleotide sequences in the sample also encode this CDR3. This chain links TRBV6-4 with TRBJ2-1; 7 bases fit TRBD1. The V gene end was trimmed by 2 bases and the J gene end by 7 bases; junction bases not matched to a gene: 5. The CDR3 is 14 amino acids. The germline V gene has CDR1 MRHNA and CDR2 SNTAGT. CDR3 protein: CASSDRGLGNEQFF. The CDR3, as DNA: TGTGCCAGCAGTGACAGGGGGCTAGGAAATGAGCAGTTCTTC.

This chain joins TRBV5-4 and TRBJ2-5, with D possibly TRBD1 on 5 matching bases. The CDR3 sequence is 11 residues long. V lost 7 bases to trimming and J lost 2 bases, with 6 bases between them. The germline V gene encodes CDR1 SGHNT and CDR2 YYREEE (reference sequence). The DNA of the CDR3 is TGTGCCAGCGGGGCTCAAGAGACCCAGTACTTC. Protein sequence: CASGAQETQYF.

CDR3 sequence reads: CASSSERTDIEQYF. In DNA, the CDR3 is TGTGCCAGCAGCTCAGAGAGGACAGACATCGAGCAGTACTTC. V is TRBV7-9 and J is TRBJ2-7, with D possibly TRBD1 on 6 matching bases. Germline V CDR1 and CDR2: SEHNR, FQNEAQ (reference sequence). This CDR3 is built from 14 residues. Trimming took 4 bases from V and 6 from J, leaving 16 bases between them.

As DNA, the CDR3 is TGTGCCAGCAGTTTTAGACAAGAGACCCAGTACTTC. Residues: CASSFRQETQYF. The chain couples TRBV27 to TRBJ2-5; D uncertain. Germline values: CDR1 MNHEY, CDR2 SMNVEV (reference sequence). The germline V and J ends were trimmed by 3 bases and 2 bases, with 4 bases remaining between them. This CDR3 contains 12 residues.

V and J are TRBV7-9 and TRBJ1-4, with a weak D call TRBD1 (6 bases). Germline V gives CDR1 SEHNR, CDR2 FQNEAQ (reference sequence). The CDR3 runs to 14 residues. V lost 5 bases and J lost 7, with 14 bases in between. CDR3 nucleotides: TGTGCCAGCAGCACTTCAGGGGAACCTGAAAAACTGTTTTTT. Residues: CASSTSGEPEKLFF.

The chain couples TRBV9 to TRBJ1-1; unclear D gene. CDR3 length equals 13 residues. The V end was cut by 3 bases, the J end by 0 bases, with 6 bases between. Germline V gene sequence: CDR1 SGDLS, CDR2 YYNGEE. The CDR3 loop reads CASSDTLNTEAFF. The CDR3, as DNA: TGTGCCAGCAGCGACACCTTGAACACTGAAGCTTTCTTT. Based on the CDR3 plus reference TRBV9 and TRBJ1-1, the full variable domain is DSGVTQTPKHLITATGQRVTLRCSPRSGDLSVYWYQQSLDQGLQFLIQYYNGEERAKGNILERFSAQQFPDLHSELNLSSLELGDSALYFCASSDTLNTEAFFGQGTRLTVV.

V and J are TRBV7-3 and TRBJ2-3; the D is unclear. V was trimmed by 6 bases and J by 1 base, leaving 8 bases between them. Germline V gene lookup returns CDR1 SGHTA and CDR2 FQGTGA. This CDR3 has 13 residues. CDR3 protein: CASSRQGTDTQYF. The CDR3 DNA reads TGTGCCAGCAGTCGGCAGGGCACAGATACGCAGTATTTT.

This chain joins TRBV28 and TRBJ2-4; the D is unclear. Germline values: CDR1 MDHEN, CDR2 SYDVKM. The CDR3 extends over 14 amino acids. Trimming left V 8 bases short and J 1 base short, with 12 bases between. As DNA, the CDR3 is TGTGCCAGCTACCCCGGAGTGGCCAAAAACATTCAGTACTTC. Residues: CASYPGVAKNIQYF.

The V gene is TRBV7-3, the J gene TRBJ2-3; TRBD2 is a possible D gene (6 bases). This CDR3 is 15 amino acids long. V lost 6 bases to trimming and J lost 2 bases, with 15 bases between them. Germline V gives CDR1 SGHTA, CDR2 FQGTGA. The CDR3 protein is CASRSNGRTTDTQYF. Written as DNA, the CDR3 is TGTGCCAGCAGGTCAAACGGGAGAACCACAGATACGCAGTATTTT.

This chain links TRBV6-1 with TRBJ2-1; the match to TRBD2 covers 13 bases. Germline assignment: CDR1 MNHNS and CDR2 SASEGT. This CDR3 is built from 17 residues. Losses at the gene ends were 4 bases for V and 6 bases for J; bases not matched to a gene: 9. The CDR3 here is CASSVGLAGISSNEQFF. The CDR3 DNA reads TGTGCCAGCAGTGTGGGACTAGCGGGAATATCCAGCAATGAGCAGTTCTTC.

The chain joins TRBV6-1 to TRBJ1-5; 10 positions agree with TRBD1. V shed 0 bases and J 5 bases; nucleotides not matched to a gene: 1. The CDR3 contains 15 residues. Germline-derived CDR1 and CDR2 are MNHNS and SASEGT. In DNA, the CDR3 is TGTGCCAGCAGTGAAGCGGACAGGGGGTATCAGCCCCAGCATTTT. It is translated as CASSEADRGYQPQHF.

This rearrangement joins TRBV7-2 to TRBJ1-5; TRBD1 might be the D (6 bases). V gave up 0 bases and J gave up 4 bases, with 10 bases separating them. Germline V gives CDR1 SGHTA, CDR2 FQGNSA. There are 15 residues in the CDR3. CDR3 DNA sequence: TGTGCCAGCAGCTTAGCGTCACAGGGAAATCAGCCCCAGCATTTT. Translated, it gives CASSLASQGNQPQHF.

This chain uses TRBV2 with TRBJ2-5; the D gene is possibly TRBD1 (6 bases). Germline V gives CDR1 SNHLY, CDR2 FYNNEI. CDR3 length: 11 residues. V was trimmed by 7 bases and J by 3 bases, leaving 6 bases between them. The CDR3 DNA reads as TGTGCCAGCACAGGGGAAGAGACCCAGTACTTC. Translation: CASTGEETQYF. Complete variable domain (other parts from reference TRBV2 and TRBJ2-5): EPEVTQTPSHQVTQMGQEVILRCVPISNHLYFYWYRQILGQKVEFLVSFYNNEISEKSEIFDDQFSVERPDGSNFTLKIRSTKLEDSAMYFCASTGEETQYFGPGTRLLVL.

This clone is a singleton in its sample. The chain uses TRBV5-1 and TRBJ2-1, with 10 positions matching TRBD2. Trimming took 9 bases from V and 8 from J; bases not matched to a gene: 5. Germline V gene lookup returns CDR1 SGHRS and CDR2 YFSETQ. The length of the CDR3 is 12 residues. CDR3 in amino acids: CATASGGDEQFF. The CDR3, as DNA: TGCGCCACCGCTAGCGGGGGCGATGAGCAGTTCTTC.

The chain combines TRBV5-1 with TRBJ2-3; perhaps TRBD2 as D (6 bases). Germline V gene data show CDR1 as SGHRS and CDR2 as YFSETQ. Trimming cost V 1 base and J 0 bases, with 9 bases left between them. The CDR3 sequence is 15 residues long. The CDR3 region has the DNA TGCGCCAGCAGCTTGACCCGGGAGAGCACAGATACGCAGTATTTT. It specifies CASSLTRESTDTQYF.

The gene calls are TRBV6-2 or TRBV6-3 and TRBJ2-1; D is unclear. V lost 6 bases to trimming and J lost 4 bases, with 4 bases between them. The CDR3 extends over 11 amino acids. The germline CDR1 and CDR2 sequences are MNHEY and SVGEGT. The CDR3 sequence: CASSLYNEQFF. The CDR3 nucleotides read TGTGCCAGCAGCTTATACAATGAGCAGTTCTTC.

The chain recombines TRBV15 with TRBJ2-1, with TRBD2 matching 10 bases. The CDR3 sequence is 15 residues long. Germline V lookup: CDR1 LNHNV, CDR2 YYDKDF (reference sequence). Losses at the gene ends were 2 bases for V and 10 bases for J; bases not matched to a gene: 8. The CDR3 DNA reads TGTGCCACCAGCAGACGGGTAGCGGGAGGCCGCGAGCAGTTCTTC. It yields the protein CATSRRVAGGREQFF.

The J gene is TRBJ2-3, the V gene TRBV4-1; possible D gene TRBD2, 5 bases. The CDR3 totals 14 residues. Germline CDR1 MGHRA, CDR2 YSYEKL. The V end was cut by 1 base, the J end by 6 bases, with 11 bases between. CDR3 coding DNA: TGCGCCAGCAGCCAAGGCCCAGCGGCCGATACGCAGTATTTT. Its protein is CASSQGPAADTQYF.

V gene TRBV4-2 combines with J gene TRBJ2-7; D remains ambiguous. This CDR3 has 14 amino acids. The germline gives CDR1 LGHNA, CDR2 YNFKEQ. V lost 0 bases and J 9 bases, leaving 15 bases between the germline ends. CDR3 nucleotides: TGTGCCAGCAGCCAAGATTCCTTAGCCTCGGGGCAGTACTTC. Translating it yields CASSQDSLASGQYF.